The rows below give T cell receptor beta chains drawn from one sample of a study of CD4 and CD8 cells across lung adenocarcinoma regions. TCRdb re-called the PCR reads with MiXCR, one entry per CDR3 protein. Of tens of thousands of distinct CDR3 sequences in the sample, 40% to 60% were seen once. Sequencing input: CD8+ T cells from the center of a lung tumor. These receptors were collected from a male donor with lung adenocarcinoma. The CD4 and CD8 labels of this study may be unreliable. CDR3s include the opening cysteine and the closing phenylalanine or tryptophan. A D gene is named only where the DNA matches it firmly. Expanded clones are given a class, and other clones once, few, many or no size at all.

>medium-sized|TRBJ2-1|TRBV27|NA
TGTGCCAGCAGTTTTCCGGGTTTTAATGAGCAGTTCTTC
CASSFPGFNEQFF
>few|TRBJ2-2|TRBV11-1|NA
TGTGCCAGCAGCCCGTTGGGGCAGGGGAACACCGGGGAGCTGTTTTTT
CASSPLGQGNTGELFF
>medium-sized|TRBJ2-4|TRBV6-5|NA
TGTGCCAGCAGAGCCAATGGAATTCAGTACTTC
CASRANGIQYF
>NA|TRBJ2-5|TRBV11-3|NA
TGTGCCAGCAGCTTAGATCTTGGCAGCGTTTCGGTCGGGGCGCAGTACTTC
CASSLDLGSVSVGAQYF
>few|TRBJ2-1|TRBV9|TRBD2
TGTGCCAGCAGCGTAGGACTAGCGGAGCCCCATGAGCAGTTCTTC
CASSVGLAEPHEQFF
>many|TRBJ1-4|TRBV6-1|TRBD1
TGTGCCAGCAGTGGGGGACAGTTTAATGAAAAACTGTTTTTT
CASSGGQFNEKLFF
>NA|TRBJ2-5|TRBV6-1|NA
TGTGCCAGCAGTGAAGGTTTGAGCCTCGGAACCCAGTACTTC
CASSEGLSLGTQYF
>NA|TRBJ2-1|TRBV6-1|NA
TGTGCCAGCAGTCGACTAGAGGGAATCAATGAGCAGTTCTTC
CASSRLEGINEQFF
>NA|TRBJ2-3|TRBV12-3/TRBV12-4|NA
TGTGCCAGCAGTCCCCTATTGAGCGGGCCAAACACGCAGTATTTT
CASSPLLSGPNTQYF
>NA|TRBJ2-2|TRBV30|NA
TGTGCCTGGTCGGCCCCGAAGAACACCGGGGAGCTGTTTTTT
CAWSAPKNTGELFF
>NA|TRBJ2-3|TRBV6-1|NA
TGTGCCAGCAGCCGGACAGCTAGCACAGATACGCAGTATTTT
CASSRTASTDTQYF
>NA|TRBJ2-3|TRBV10-3|TRBD2
TGTGCGGTGTTGCGGGAGGTAACAGAGACGCAGTATTTT
CAVLREVTETQYF
>many|TRBJ2-1|TRBV27|NA
TGTGCCAGCAGTTTTTCCGGGGGCAATGAGCAGTTCTTC
CASSFSGGNEQFF
>NA|TRBJ2-5|TRBV7-9|NA
TGTGCCAGCAGCTTATTCCGGCCCGCCTCAGAGACCCAGTACTTC
CASSLFRPASETQYF
>many|TRBJ1-2|TRBV6-1|TRBD1
TGTGCCAGCAGTGAAGTTCCAGGGGGCTATGGCTACACCTTC
CASSEVPGGYGYTF
>once|TRBJ1-2|TRBV10-3|NA
TGTGCCACCCTTGAGGGGGGAAGGGCTAACTATGGCTACACCTTC
CATLEGGRANYGYTF
>few|TRBJ1-6|TRBV27|NA
TGTGCCAGCAAGGGTTCTTATAATTCACCCCTCCACTTT
CASKGSYNSPLHF
>once|TRBJ2-3|TRBV10-2|NA
TGCGCCAGCAGAGGGGCAGGGACCCTCAGTTATAGCACAGATACGCAGTATTTT
CASRGAGTLSYSTDTQYF
>few|TRBJ2-2|TRBV20-1|NA
TGCAGTGCTAAGGTGGGGCCGTCGAACACCGGGGAGCTGTTTTTT
CSAKVGPSNTGELFF
>few|TRBJ1-2|TRBV6-5|NA
TGTGCCAGCAGTTACTCGGTGGGGGGGGATGGCTACACCTTC
CASSYSVGGDGYTF
>NA|TRBJ2-2|TRBV10-2|NA
TGCGCCAGCATCCAGTTAGAAACCGGGACGCTGTTTTTT
CASIQLETGTLFF
>NA|TRBJ2-6|TRBV5-1|NA
TGCGCCAGCAGCTTAGGCCAGCCTGGCTCTGGGGCCAACGTCCTGACTTTC
CASSLGQPGSGANVLTF
>many|TRBJ2-6|TRBV5-1|NA
TGCGCCAGCAGAACCGGACAGCCCTCTGGGGCCAACGTCCTGACTTTC
CASRTGQPSGANVLTF
>NA|TRBJ2-7|TRBV5-1|NA
TGCGCCAGGGGGTTGGGGGGCGGTGCCAAAGATACGCAGTACTTC
CARGLGGGAKDTQYF
>NA|TRBJ2-3|TRBV27|NA
TGTGCGGGCAGTGGGGGCCGAGACGAAGAGACGCAGTATTTT
CAGSGGRDEETQYF
>NA|TRBJ2-3|TRBV6-1|NA
TGTGCGGGCAGTGGGTCAGGGGACCAAGATACCCAGTATTTC
CAGSGSGDQDTQYF
>once|TRBJ2-4|TRBV11-2|TRBD2
TGTGCCAGGAGCCAGCGGGACGGAAATACGCAGTACTTC
CARSQRDGNTQYF
>NA|TRBJ1-5|TRBV6-1|TRBD1
TGTGCCAGCACCTCGCGAGGACAGGGGAGCAATCAGCCCCAGCATTTT
CASTSRGQGSNQPQHF
>once|TRBJ2-3|TRBV6-1|TRBD1
TGTGCCAGGAGCCTCCAGGCAGTGGGGACAGATGCGCAGTACTTT
CARSLQAVGTDAQYF
>NA|TRBJ2-4|TRBV6-1|NA
TGTGCCAGCCGCGACGCGGGGCTGGGAGCCAAAAACATTCAGTACTTC
CASRDAGLGAKNIQYF
>NA|TRBJ2-5|TRBV4-1|TRBD2
TGCGCCAGCAGCCACCCGGGACTAGCGGGAGGGCCCGACCAAGAGACCCAGTACTTC
CASSHPGLAGGPDQETQYF
>NA|TRBJ2-5|TRBV10-3|TRBD2
TGTGCCATCAGTGAGCGCCCCGGGGGGGGTGATGCAGAGACGCAGTACTTC
CAISERPGGGDAETQYF
>many|TRBJ2-1|TRBV7-2|TRBD2
TGTGCCAGCAGCTGGGAGGGGCGGGTAAAATCGCAGTTCTTC
CASSWEGRVKSQFF
>few|TRBJ2-7|TRBV6-8|NA
TGTGCCAGCAGGGGGCTGGGGGCCAAAAACACGCAGTACTTC
CASRGLGAKNTQYF
>once|TRBJ2-7|TRBV5-1|TRBD1
TGCGCCAGCAGCCCGACAGGGGGGCGGACTGATGAGCAGTACTTC
CASSPTGGRTDEQYF
>NA|TRBJ2-3|TRBV6-1|TRBD1
TGTGCCAGCAGGGGACAGGGGACGAGGGATAAGCAGTTTTTC
CASRGQGTRDKQFF
>NA|TRBJ1-2|TRBV6-1|TRBD1
TGTGCCAGCAGTCCCGATGGGACAGAATTAGTCTATGGCTACACCTTC
CASSPDGTELVYGYTF
>few|TRBJ2-7|TRBV4-1|NA
TGCGCCAGCAGCCCAGCAAAGGGCTACGAGCAGTACTTC
CASSPAKGYEQYF
>few|TRBJ2-4|TRBV7-8|NA
TGTGCCAGCAGCCGCGGGACAGCCAAAAACATTCAGTACTTC
CASSRGTAKNIQYF
>many|TRBJ2-2|TRBV6-5|NA
TGTGCCAGCAGTTACTCGACTAACACCGGGGAGCTGTTTTTT
CASSYSTNTGELFF
>few|TRBJ1-1|TRBV11-2|NA
TGTGCCAGCAGCGGCAGGGTCTTCGACACTGAAGCTTTCTTT
CASSGRVFDTEAFF
>NA|TRBJ2-3|TRBV6-1|NA
TGTGCCAGCGCGGGGAGGGGGGTGAGGGCCAAAGAGACGCAGTATTTC
CASAGRGVRAKETQYF
>once|TRBJ2-5|TRBV6-1|TRBD2
TGTGCCAGCAGGGGGAGCGGGGTGAGTGACCCAGAGACCCAGTACTTC
CASRGSGVSDPETQYF
>NA|TRBJ2-5|TRBV10-1|NA
TGCGCCAGCAGTGGAGGCCGTGCCGAAGAGATCCAGTACTTC
CASSGGRAEEIQYF
>NA|TRBJ2-3|TRBV6-1|NA
TGTGTCAGCAGGGGGGCCGGGGGACGGGTCGGAGAGACCCAGTACTTT
CVSRGAGGRVGETQYF